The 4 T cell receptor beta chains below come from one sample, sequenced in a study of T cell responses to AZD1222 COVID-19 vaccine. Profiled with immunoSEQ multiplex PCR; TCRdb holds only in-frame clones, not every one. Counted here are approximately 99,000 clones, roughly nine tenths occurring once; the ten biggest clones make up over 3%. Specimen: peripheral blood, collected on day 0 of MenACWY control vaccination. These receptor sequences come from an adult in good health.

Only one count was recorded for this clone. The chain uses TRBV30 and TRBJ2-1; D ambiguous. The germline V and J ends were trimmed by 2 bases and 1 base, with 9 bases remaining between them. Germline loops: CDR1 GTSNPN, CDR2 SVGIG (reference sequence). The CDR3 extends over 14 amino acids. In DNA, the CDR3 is TGTGCCTGGAGTCGTCTATCTTCCTACAATGAGCAGTTCTTC. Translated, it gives CAWSRLSSYNEQFF.

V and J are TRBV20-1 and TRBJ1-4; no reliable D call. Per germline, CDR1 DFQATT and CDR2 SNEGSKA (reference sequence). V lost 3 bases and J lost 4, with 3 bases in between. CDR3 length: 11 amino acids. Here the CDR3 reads CSARDNEKLFF. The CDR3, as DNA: TGCAGTGCTAGGGATAATGAAAAACTGTTTTTT.

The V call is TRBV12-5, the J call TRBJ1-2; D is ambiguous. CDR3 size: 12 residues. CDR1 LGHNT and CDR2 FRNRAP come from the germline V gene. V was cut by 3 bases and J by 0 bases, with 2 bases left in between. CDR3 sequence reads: CASGLPNYGYTF. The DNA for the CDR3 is TGTGCTAGTGGTTTACCTAACTATGGCTACACCTTC.

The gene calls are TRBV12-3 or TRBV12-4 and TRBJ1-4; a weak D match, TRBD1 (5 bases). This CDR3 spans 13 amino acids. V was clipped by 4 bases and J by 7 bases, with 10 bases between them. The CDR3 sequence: CASSSGTVEKLFF. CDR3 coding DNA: TGTGCCAGCAGTTCAGGGACGGTTGAAAAACTGTTTTTT.